A single sample gave rise to the 25 T cell receptor beta chains below, sequenced in a study of breast tumors, draining lymph nodes, adjacent tissues. Each CDR3 protein is one row after TCRdb ran MiXCR on the multiplex PCR reads. The profile shows approximately 10,000 distinct CDR3 sequences, approximately 50% of them singletons. Sequencing was carried out using breast tumor tissue. All receptors derive from a female donor with breast cancer. Some clones in this sample may be carry-over from other donors' samples.

The chain is built from TRBV7-9 and TRBJ2-1; TRBD2 matches at 11 bases. Germline V gene data show CDR1 as SEHNR and CDR2 as FQNEAQ (reference sequence). Losses at the gene ends were 5 bases for V and 8 bases for J; bases not matched to a gene: 5. The CDR3 extends over 14 amino acids. The CDR3 DNA reads TGTGCCAGCAGCGTTAGCGGGGGGGCGGATGAGCAGTTCTTC. As protein: CASSVSGGADEQFF.

This chain joins TRBV7-3 and TRBJ2-2; D tentatively reads TRBD1 or TRBD2 (5 bases each). The CDR3 loop spans 14 amino acids. Looked up from germline, CDR1 is SGHTA and CDR2 is FQGTGA. V lost 2 bases and J 3 bases, leaving 7 bases between the germline ends. This chain's CDR3 is CASSLGTDTGELFF. In DNA form, the CDR3 reads TGTGCCAGCAGCTTAGGGACGGACACCGGGGAGCTGTTTTTT.

Notes on this clonotype: A junction boundary mismatches the germline segment, possibly from a read error. The chain uses TRBV20-1 and TRBJ1-5; D not certain. Looked up from germline, CDR1 is DFQATT and CDR2 is SNEGSKA (reference sequence). CDR3 length: 11 residues. In DNA form, the CDR3 reads TGCAGTGCGCGAGAAGGTCAGCCCCAGCTTTTT. Translated: CSAREGQPQLF.

The rearrangement uses TRBV28 and TRBJ2-2; D unresolved. Between the trimmed V and J ends, which lost 2 bases and 1 base, there was a span of 11 bases. The CDR3 has 16 amino acids. CDR1 is MDHEN and CDR2 is SYDVKM in the germline V gene. Here the CDR3 reads CASSLAPRLNTGELFF. DNA for the CDR3: TGTGCCAGCAGTTTAGCTCCTCGATTGAACACCGGGGAGCTGTTTTTT.

The chain has TRBV18 and TRBJ1-4, with D uncertain. The germline V and J ends were trimmed by 0 bases and 2 bases, with 7 bases remaining between them. Germline values: CDR1 KGHSH, CDR2 LQKENI. The CDR3 is 15 amino acids. The CDR3 DNA reads as TGTGCCAGCTCACCACCGGCAGGTACTAATGAAAAACTGTTTTTT. It yields the protein CASSPPAGTNEKLFF.

V gene TRBV2 combines with J gene TRBJ2-7; 11 bases align to TRBD1. CDR1 is SNHLY, CDR2 FYNNEI, per germline. The CDR3 totals 15 residues. The J segment lost 4 bases and the V segment lost 6 bases, leaving 8 bases of the junction unmatched. CDR3 DNA: TGTGCCAGCAGACCCAGGACAGGGGGCGCGTACGAGCAGTACTTC. Amino acid sequence: CASRPRTGGAYEQYF. Together with reference TRBV2 and TRBJ2-7, the CDR3 gives the full variable domain: EPEVTQTPSHQVTQMGQEVILRCVPISNHLYFYWYRQILGQKVEFLVSFYNNEISEKSEIFDDQFSVERPDGSNFTLKIRSTKLEDSAMYFCASRPRTGGAYEQYFGPGTRLTVT.

This chain uses TRBV24-1 with TRBJ1-5; 9 nucleotides line up with TRBD1. V gave up 2 bases and J gave up 3 bases; unmatched junction bases: 4. The germline gives CDR1 KGHDR, CDR2 SFDVKD. This CDR3 spans 16 amino acids. The CDR3 DNA reads as TGTGCCACCAGTGATTCGGGACAGGGTAACAATCAGCCCCAGCATTTT. Its protein is CATSDSGQGNNQPQHF.

The chain uses TRBV29-1 and TRBJ2-7; a weak D match, TRBD1 (6 bases). The CDR3 is 14 amino acids. Germline CDR1 is SQVTM and CDR2 is ANQGSEA. With 4 bases removed from V and 4 bases from J, the gap between germline ends came to 17 bases. DNA for the CDR3: TGCAGCGTTGGCACCGCAGGGGTGGGATACGAGCAGTACTTC. Protein sequence: CSVGTAGVGYEQYF.

The chain combines TRBV9 with TRBJ2-1, with D perhaps being TRBD1 or TRBD2 (5 bases each). The CDR3 extends over 14 amino acids. The V gene lost 6 bases and the J gene lost 3 bases, with 13 bases spanning the gap. Germline CDR1 and CDR2: SGDLS and YYNGEE. CDR3 in amino acids: CASKGEGVYNEQFF. The DNA for the CDR3 is TGTGCCAGCAAGGGAGAAGGGGTCTACAATGAGCAGTTCTTC.

J is TRBJ2-7 and V is TRBV18; 7 bases align to TRBD2. V dropped 2 bases and J dropped 4; count of bases not matched to a gene: 5. The CDR3 sequence is 14 residues long. In germline, CDR1 is KGHSH, CDR2 LQKENI. The DNA of the CDR3 is TGTGCCAGCTCACCAAGCGGGACGGAATACGAGCAGTACTTC. It yields the protein CASSPSGTEYEQYF.

This clonotype is categorized as medium-sized. V is TRBV12-3 or TRBV12-4 and J is TRBJ1-3; no firm D call. Trimming took 6 bases from V and 4 from J, leaving 19 bases between them. The CDR3 spans 16 residues. The CDR3 sequence is CASSPVLRRQGNTIYF. For the CDR3, the DNA is TGTGCCAGCAGCCCCGTCCTTAGACGTCAGGGAAACACCATATATTTT.

This clonotype occurred many times. A much larger clone differs from this one at a single base, so this may be a read error. The chain combines TRBV6-5 with TRBJ1-6; tentative D call: TRBD1 (5 bases). Germline V lookup: CDR1 MNHEY, CDR2 SVGAGI. The CDR3 runs to 14 residues. Trimming pared 4 bases from V and 14 bases from J, leaving 18 bases between. The CDR3 coding sequence is TGTGCCAGCAGTTCCTCCGGCCGGGGGTTCTCCCTCCACTTT. Encoded protein: CASSSSGRGFSLHF.

This clonotype ranks as medium-sized. The gene calls are TRBV20-1 and TRBJ2-6; the match to TRBD1 covers 9 bases. CDR1 is DFQATT and CDR2 is SNEGSKA in the germline V gene (reference sequence). The length of the CDR3 is 15 residues. Germline trimming cut 4 bases from V and 2 bases from J; bases unmatched to any gene: 3. The CDR3 is CSATGTGTGANVLTF. The CDR3 DNA reads as TGCAGTGCTACCGGGACAGGGACTGGGGCCAACGTCCTGACTTTC.

This clonotype came up once. The chain uses TRBV10-3 and TRBJ2-7; 7 bases match TRBD1. CDR3 length equals 15 residues. V lost 7 bases and J lost 3; bases outside the gene matches: 12. Germline values: CDR1 ENHRY, CDR2 SYGVKD. CDR3: CAINIKQGSVYEQYF. For the CDR3, the DNA is TGTGCCATCAACATAAAACAGGGGAGTGTCTACGAGCAGTACTTC.

This clonotype was counted ten times or more. A much more abundant neighbour one base away suggests this may be a read error. The chain combines TRBV5-8 with TRBJ2-1; TRBD1 is a possible D gene (5 bases). The germline gives CDR1 SGHTS, CDR2 YDEGEE. CDR3 length: 13 residues. V shed 4 bases and J shed 6 bases, with 11 bases lying between them. The CDR3 reads CASSIARANEQFF. CDR3 sequence (DNA): TGTGCCAGCAGCATTGCCAGGGCCAATGAGCAGTTCTTC.

The rearrangement joins TRBV7-9 to TRBJ2-1, with D uncertain. Germline assignment: CDR1 SEHNR and CDR2 FQNEAQ (reference sequence). This CDR3 region has 12 residues. V lost 7 bases, J lost 7 bases, and 11 bases lay in between. The CDR3 sequence: CASTGDGNEQFF. The CDR3 DNA reads as TGTGCCAGCACTGGAGACGGGAATGAGCAGTTCTTC.

This clonotype was seen at least ten times. Possible read error: a much larger clone is one base away. This CDR3 reads CASSVGQTSGTDTQYF. The CDR3, as DNA: TGTGCCAGCTCAGTCGGACAGACTTCTGGCACAGATACGCAGTATTTT. The J gene is TRBJ2-3, the V gene TRBV18, with D possibly TRBD1 on 6 matching bases. The length of the CDR3 is 16 residues. V dropped 5 bases and J dropped 1 base, with 16 bases sitting between them. Germline lookup yields CDR1 KGHSH and CDR2 LQKENI.

CDR3 bases: TGCAGTGCTAGTGGAGGACCGAGAAACATTCAGTACTTC. The encoded protein is CSASGGPRNIQYF. J is TRBJ2-4 and V is TRBV20-1; perhaps TRBD2 as D (5 bases). Germline values: CDR1 DFQATT, CDR2 SNEGSKA (reference sequence). The CDR3 consists of 13 residues. Trimming left V 3 bases short and J 6 bases short, with 12 bases between.

In regard to this clonotype: This may stem from a read error, because a much larger clone lies one nucleotide away. V is TRBV5-1 and J is TRBJ1-4; D gene ambiguous. The CDR3 contains 13 residues. Germline assignment: CDR1 SGHRS and CDR2 YFSETQ. For the CDR3, the DNA is TGCGCCAGCAGCCTGGAGGCGGCGGAAAACCTGTTTTTT. It yields the protein CASSLEAAENLFF. Full variable domain (missing parts from reference TRBV5-1 and TRBJ1-4): KAGVTQTPRYLIKTRGQQVTLSCSPISGHRSVSWYQQTPGQGLQFLFEYFSETQRNKGNFPGRFSGRQFSNSRSEMNVSTLELGDSALYLCASSLEAAENLFFGSGTQLSVL.

This sequence joins TRBV7-6 and TRBJ2-1; 7 bases fit TRBD1. CDR1 is SGHVS and CDR2 is FNYEAQ in the germline V gene. The junction had 1 base not matched to a gene; V was cut back by 1 base and J by 1 base. This CDR3 is built from 15 residues. In nucleotides, the CDR3 is TGTGCCAGCAGCTTAGAGACAGGGTCCTACAATGAGCAGTTCTTC. The encoded protein is CASSLETGSYNEQFF.

The genes are TRBV12-3 or TRBV12-4 and TRBJ1-2, with 7 bases identical to TRBD1. V lost 6 bases and J lost 3; bases outside the gene matches: 4. This CDR3 comprises 13 residues. CDR3 protein: CASSLGQDYGYTF. The CDR3 DNA reads as TGTGCCAGCAGCCTCGGACAGGACTATGGCTACACCTTC.

Only one count was recorded for this clonotype. The chain is built from TRBV21-1 and TRBJ1-3; no check of the table's D call, TRBD1, against the DNA was made. TRBV21-1 is given as a pseudogene. This CDR3 spans 16 amino acids. CDR3 nucleotides: TGTGCCAGCAGTTACTTGGGACAGGGGAACGGAAACACCATATATTTT. Its translation is CASSYLGQGNGNTIYF.

The chain links TRBV25-1 to TRBJ2-2, with D unclear. The V end lost 3 bases, the J end lost 2 bases, and 10 bases lay between the germline ends. The CDR3 length is 15 residues. Germline CDR1 reads MGHDK; CDR2 reads SYGVNS. The CDR3 DNA follows: TGTGCCAGCAGTGAGGCTCGGCCTAACACCGGGGAGCTGTTTTTT. Its translation is CASSEARPNTGELFF.

This clonotype was picked up a small number of times. This chain uses TRBV5-5 with TRBJ1-5, with D perhaps TRBD1 (5 bases). The germline CDR1 and CDR2 sequences are SGHKS and YYEKEE (reference sequence). The germline V and J ends were trimmed by 7 bases and 8 bases, with 22 bases remaining between them. The CDR3 is 15 residues long. The CDR3 region is CASSLGGTVGEPQHF. The CDR3 bases are TGTGCCAGCTCCCTTGGGGGGACGGTCGGGGAGCCCCAGCATTTT.

Sample share makes this clonotype medium-sized. Being one base from a much bigger clone, this may be a read error. The CDR3: CSARGPDEASAETQSF. CDR3 in DNA: TGCAGTGCTAGAGGCCCGGATGAAGCGTCGGCAGAGACCCAGTCCTTC. The chain carries TRBV20-1 and TRBJ2-5; D gene ambiguous. The germline CDR1 and CDR2 sequences are DFQATT and SNEGSKA (reference sequence). The CDR3 consists of 16 residues.